This T cell receptor beta chain emerged from a study of vaccination effects on CD4 cells after COVID-19. On this clone itself: What it recognizes is unknown.

Profiling relied on immunoSEQ multiplex PCR, and the TCRdb table lists in-frame clones only, not all of them. Of 30,000 to 35,000 clones detected, around 70% appear once; the ten largest clones hold about 15%. After about 10 days in culture, the CD4+ T cells were isolated. Participants completed two doses of the BNT162b2 or mRNA-1273 vaccine. Sequenced material: CD4+ T cells from PBMCs cultured without peptide, taken after COVID-19 vaccination. The TCR originated in a human donor who received a COVID-19 vaccine.

DNA for the CDR3: TGCGCCAGCAGCCGCCCGGGACAGGGGGTCGAGACCCAGTACTTC. This sequence encodes CASSRPGQGVETQYF. This chain uses TRBV4-1 with TRBJ2-5, with TRBD1 matching 11 bases. This CDR3 has 15 amino acids. CDR1 MGHRA and CDR2 YSYEKL come from the germline V gene. J gave up 5 bases and V 4 bases, and 6 bases lay outside the gene matches.